This T cell receptor (beta chain) was sequenced for a study of shared clonotypes between healthy human individuals. Concerning this clone: What it binds is not known.

Regarding the study as a whole: Genetic and exposure-history diversity was limited by the small donor number.

A CD45RA-negative memory subset and a CD45RA+ naive subset were separated from the CD4+ cells. The germline V gene encodes CDR1 WNHNN and CDR2 SYGVQD (reference sequence). The ends were cut back, 6 bases at V and 1 base at J, with 10 bases in the middle. This CDR3 comprises 14 residues. The table came from immunoSEQ multiplex PCR; TCRdb's copy has only in-frame clones and leaves some out. The table lists hundreds of thousands of clones, approximately 97% of them singletons, with roughly 0.055% in the top ten. The chain couples TRBV10-1 to TRBJ1-5; D is ambiguous. The sample was naive CD4+ T cells sorted from blood. Subset in this sample: CD45RA+ positively selected. This receptor was identified in a woman in her twenties or thirties in good health. CDR3 sequence (DNA): TGCGCCAGCAGCCCTGACGGAAGCAATCAGCCCCAGCATTTT. It yields the protein CASSPDGSNQPQHF.